The 26 T cell receptor beta chains presented below share a single source sample, sequenced in a study of cytotoxic CD8 clonotypes in ibrutinib-treated CLL. Clones were read by immunoSEQ multiplex PCR, and TCRdb kept only the in-frame ones, dropping some. The sample records some 200,000 clones, roughly 79% being singletons. Sequenced material: PBMCs, taken after 12 months of ibrutinib treatment. The receptors come from a human donor with chronic lymphocytic leukemia.

The CDR3 region has the DNA TGTGCCAGCGGGGCGGGCGGGGAAGTGTACGAGCAGTACTTC. Residues: CASGAGGEVYEQYF. The chain has TRBV9 and TRBJ2-7, with D perhaps TRBD2 (6 bases). CDR3 size: 14 residues. Trimming pared 7 bases from V and 4 bases from J, leaving 18 bases between. The germline V gene encodes CDR1 SGDLS and CDR2 YYNGEE.

The chain is built from TRBV6-5 and TRBJ2-5, with TRBD1 matching over 9 bases. CDR1 is MNHEY, CDR2 SVGAGI, per germline. With 2 bases clipped from V and 5 bases from J, the junction kept 6 bases outside the gene matches. The CDR3 loop spans 15 amino acids. CDR3 sequence reads: CASSYGDRAGETQYF. The CDR3 DNA is TGTGCCAGCAGTTACGGGGACAGGGCCGGGGAGACCCAGTACTTC.

This clone was counted a single time. This sequence joins TRBV29-1 and TRBJ2-3, with a tentative D call TRBD1 (5 bases). Trimming took off 7 bases at V and 5 bases at J, with 19 bases between the two ends. Per the germline V gene, CDR1 is SQVTM and CDR2 is ANQGSEA. This CDR3 comprises 14 residues. As DNA, the CDR3 is TGCAGCGCAACGGGTGGGGCCGGGTTAGATACGCAGTATTTT. Its protein is CSATGGAGLDTQYF.

This clone was recorded once. The chain combines TRBV9 with TRBJ2-1; either TRBD1 or TRBD2 may fit D (5 bases each). CDR3 size: 15 residues. The V gene's germline CDR1 is SGDLS and CDR2 YYNGEE. V lost 2 bases, J lost 5 bases, and 14 bases lay in between. CDR3 DNA sequence: TGTGCCAGCAGCGTTACCGGGACGACTGACAATGAGCAGTTCTTC. This gives the protein CASSVTGTTDNEQFF.

As for this clone: A far larger clone is one base from this, pointing to a likely read error. The genes are TRBV20-1 and TRBJ2-5; D gene unclear. The better agreement between TRBJ2-7 and the DNA end casts doubt on the J call. The CDR3 length is 10 residues. Germline-derived CDR1 and CDR2 are DFQATT and SNEGSKA (reference sequence). The CDR3 DNA reads as TGCAGTGCTAGGTCTTACGAGCAGTACTTC. Residues: CSARSYEQYF.

The rearrangement links TRBV27 to TRBJ1-1; TRBD1 matches 7 bases. The CDR3 consists of 16 residues. V gave up 5 bases and J gave up 1 base; unmatched junction bases: 10. Germline V CDR1 and CDR2: MNHEY, SMNVEV (reference sequence). This chain's CDR3 is CASSPRQGTQNTEAFF. CDR3 DNA sequence: TGTGCCAGCAGTCCACGACAGGGAACACAGAACACTGAAGCTTTCTTT.

This clone was picked up a small number of times. The rearrangement joins TRBV19 to TRBJ1-2; D remains ambiguous. This CDR3 spans 13 amino acids. The V gene's germline CDR1 is LNHDA and CDR2 SQIVND (reference sequence). V dropped 5 bases and J dropped 3 bases, with 10 bases sitting between them. CDR3 DNA: TGTGCCAGTAGTTCTACGTCAGACTATGGCTACACCTTC. Its protein product is CASSSTSDYGYTF. Drawing the rest from reference TRBV19 and TRBJ1-2, the complete variable domain is DGGITQSPKYLFRKEGQNVTLSCEQNLNHDAMYWYRQDPGQGLRLIYYSQIVNDFQKGDIAEGYSVSREKKESFPLTVTSAQKNPTAFYLCASSSTSDYGYTFGSGTRLTVV.

V is TRBV10-1 and J is TRBJ2-5; D may be TRBD1 (5 bases). Germline V lookup: CDR1 WNHNN, CDR2 SYGVQD (reference sequence). This CDR3 is 14 amino acids long. V was cut by 3 bases and J by 3 bases, with 11 bases left in between. The CDR3 sequence is CASSETRTKETQYF. The CDR3 bases are TGCGCCAGCAGTGAAACCCGGACAAAAGAGACCCAGTACTTC.

This chain uses TRBV5-1 with TRBJ2-1; D is uncertain. The CDR3 is made up of 14 amino acids. Germline V lookup: CDR1 SGHRS, CDR2 YFSETQ. V gave up 2 bases and J gave up 7 bases, with 13 bases separating them. Written as DNA, the CDR3 is TGCGCCAGCAGCTTCTTGGGGTTTGGTAATGAGCAGTTCTTC. As protein: CASSFLGFGNEQFF.

The chain couples TRBV5-8 to TRBJ2-7; D is undetermined. The ends were cut back, 4 bases at V and 1 base at J, with 9 bases in the middle. The CDR3 consists of 13 residues. Per germline, CDR1 SGHTS and CDR2 YDEGEE. The CDR3 sequence: CASSHPESYEQYF. For the CDR3, the DNA is TGTGCCAGCAGCCACCCCGAGTCCTACGAGCAGTACTTC.

This clone has just one count. The chain has TRBV18 and TRBJ2-1, with 9 bases lining up with TRBD2. CDR3 size: 16 residues. V dropped 3 bases and J dropped 5; count of bases not matched to a gene: 8. Germline V lookup: CDR1 KGHSH, CDR2 LQKENI. In DNA form, the CDR3 reads TGTGCCAGCTCACCCCCTAGCGGGGCCTCGCACAATGAGCAGTTCTTC. This codes for CASSPPSGASHNEQFF. Together with reference TRBV18 and TRBJ2-1, the CDR3 gives the full variable domain: NAGVMQNPRHLVRRRGQEARLRCSPMKGHSHVYWYRQLPEEGLKFMVYLQKENIIDESGMPKERFSAEFPKEGPSILRIQQVVRGDSAAYFCASSPPSGASHNEQFFGPGTRLTVL.

The chain uses TRBV5-4 and TRBJ2-2; no reliable D call. This CDR3 is 14 amino acids long. Germline-derived CDR1 and CDR2 are SGHNT and YYREEE (reference sequence). Trimming took off 0 bases at V and 5 bases at J, with 8 bases between the two ends. The CDR3 loop reads CASSLDFTTGELFF. CDR3 in DNA: TGTGCCAGCAGCTTGGATTTCACAACCGGGGAGCTGTTTTTT.

The chain employs TRBV5-1 and TRBJ2-3, with no clear D. The V end was cut by 1 base, the J end by 3 bases, with 6 bases between. Germline V gene sequence: CDR1 SGHRS, CDR2 YFSETQ. This CDR3 spans 13 amino acids. CDR3 in amino acids: CASSLTATDTQYF. The CDR3 bases are TGCGCCAGCAGCTTGACAGCGACAGATACGCAGTATTTT.

The rearrangement links TRBV7-6 to TRBJ2-1; tentatively, D is TRBD1 (6 bases). The germline V and J ends were trimmed by 4 bases and 0 bases, with 13 bases remaining between them. Germline CDR1 is SGHVS and CDR2 is FNYEAQ. The CDR3 loop spans 16 amino acids. In nucleotides, the CDR3 is TGTGCCAGCAGCTCACAAAGGGGGAGCTCCTACAATGAGCAGTTCTTC. Protein product: CASSSQRGSSYNEQFF.

The rearrangement joins TRBV4-1 to TRBJ1-5; D is uncertain. Germline assignment: CDR1 MGHRA and CDR2 YSYEKL. Trimming left V 4 bases short and J 4 bases short, with 11 bases between. The CDR3 covers 14 residues. CDR3 in DNA: TGCGCCAGCAGCCTCCGTCCATTGAATCAGCCCCAGCATTTT. It yields the protein CASSLRPLNQPQHF.

The chain employs TRBV5-6 and TRBJ1-4; weak D call: TRBD1 (5 bases). CDR1 SGHDT and CDR2 YYEEEE come from the germline V gene. The CDR3 is 16 residues long. Trimming shortened V by 3 bases and J by 0 bases, and 12 bases separated the two germline ends. In DNA, the CDR3 is TGTGCCAGCAGCTGGAGACGGGGGGCAACTAATGAAAAACTGTTTTTT. This encodes CASSWRRGATNEKLFF.

The V and J genes are TRBV14 and TRBJ2-3, with D perhaps TRBD1 (6 bases). Trimming took off 5 bases at V and 0 bases at J, with 12 bases between the two ends. The CDR3 is 15 residues long. Germline V gene lookup returns CDR1 SGHDN and CDR2 FVKESK. The CDR3 spells CASSVQGLSTDTQYF. The CDR3 nucleotides are TGTGCCAGCAGCGTCCAGGGGTTAAGCACAGATACGCAGTATTTT.

The chain couples TRBV5-1 to TRBJ1-3, with TRBD1 identical over 7 bases. The germline CDR1 and CDR2 sequences are SGHRS and YFSETQ. This CDR3 has 16 amino acids. J lost 3 bases, V lost 2 bases, and 8 bases had no gene match. The CDR3 sequence is CASSFTGVRFGNTIYF. The CDR3 bases are TGCGCCAGCAGCTTCACAGGGGTTCGCTTTGGAAACACCATATATTTT.

The chain carries TRBV5-1 and TRBJ2-3, with D hard to call. This CDR3 spans 17 amino acids. Germline loops: CDR1 SGHRS, CDR2 YFSETQ. With 0 bases removed from V and 0 bases from J, the gap between germline ends came to 14 bases. CDR3 coding DNA: TGCGCCAGCAGCTTGGCGGTCCAAAGCACAAGCACAGATACGCAGTATTTT. Amino acid sequence: CASSLAVQSTSTDTQYF.

The chain has TRBV7-9 and TRBJ2-7, with D perhaps TRBD2 (6 bases). Trimming removed 5 bases at V and 4 bases at J, with 15 bases between. Germline CDR1 reads SEHNR; CDR2 reads FQNEAQ (reference sequence). This CDR3 has 14 residues. CDR3 residues: CASSPLGGTYEQYF. CDR3 coding DNA: TGTGCCAGCAGCCCCCTCGGGGGAACGTACGAGCAGTACTTC.

This clone has more than one count but fewer than ten. The junction departs from the called germline gene at one end, perhaps through a read error. This chain joins TRBV7-7 and TRBJ2-1; D not certain. This CDR3 comprises 15 residues. CDR1 is SSHAT and CDR2 is FNYEAQ in the germline V gene (reference sequence). In DNA form, the CDR3 reads TGTGCTAGCAGCTTAGGAGCGCTCCCCTACAATGAGCAGTTCTTC. This gives the protein CASSLGALPYNEQFF.

The chain combines TRBV7-9 with TRBJ1-1; 7 positions agree with TRBD1. V shed 2 bases and J 1 base; nucleotides not matched to a gene: 4. Germline assignment: CDR1 SEHNR and CDR2 FQNEAQ (reference sequence). This CDR3 comprises 15 residues. The CDR3 DNA sequence: TGTGCCAGCAGCTTACAGACAGGGTGGAACACTGAAGCTTTCTTT. Translation gives CASSLQTGWNTEAFF. Together with reference TRBV7-9 and TRBJ1-1, the CDR3 gives the full variable domain: DTGVSQNPRHKITKRGQNVTFRCDPISEHNRLYWYRQTLGQGPEFLTYFQNEAQLEKSRLLSDRFSAERPKGSFSTLEIQRTEQGDSAMYLCASSLQTGWNTEAFFGQGTRLTVV.

This clone was picked up one time. This rearrangement joins TRBV6-5 to TRBJ2-7; D gene uncertain. V was clipped by 0 bases and J by 0 bases, with 3 bases between them. Germline V gives CDR1 MNHEY, CDR2 SVGAGI. This CDR3 comprises 13 residues. Here the CDR3 DNA reads TGTGCCAGCAGTTACTCACCCTCCTACGAGCAGTACTTC. It is translated as CASSYSPSYEQYF.

This clone was picked up many times. This chain connects TRBV30 to TRBJ2-6, with D possibly called TRBD1 or TRBD2 (5 bases each). Trimming pared 0 bases from V and 0 bases from J, leaving 9 bases between. CDR3 length equals 16 residues. The germline gives CDR1 GTSNPN, CDR2 SVGIG (reference sequence). The CDR3 spells CAWSVTGPSGANVLTF. The CDR3 DNA sequence: TGTGCCTGGAGTGTAACGGGGCCCTCTGGGGCCAACGTCCTGACTTTC.

The genes are TRBV6-6 and TRBJ1-5, with D tentatively TRBD1 (6 bases). Between the trimmed V and J ends, which lost 6 bases and 6 bases, there was a span of 15 bases. The CDR3 consists of 14 residues. Germline CDR1 MNHNY, CDR2 SVGAGI (reference sequence). The CDR3 bases are TGTGCCAGCAGCACCACGGGGGGCGGTCAGCCCCAGCATTTT. This codes for CASSTTGGGQPQHF.

This sequence joins TRBV6-5 and TRBJ2-7, with a weak D call TRBD1 (6 bases). V lost 6 bases and J lost 2, with 11 bases in between. The germline V gene encodes CDR1 MNHEY and CDR2 SVGAGI. The CDR3 totals 13 residues. The CDR3 bases are TGTGCCAGCAGGGAGACAGGCGCCTACGAGCAGTACTTC. Encoded protein: CASRETGAYEQYF.